One and the same sample provided the 21 T cell receptor beta chains below, sequenced in a study of neurological immune-mediated disorders. TCRdb independently ran MiXCR on the 5' RACE reads; one entry per CDR3 protein. The sample contains 55,000 to 75,000 distinct CDR3 sequences, 2% to 3% of which appear only once. The sequenced sample consisted of PBMCs. These receptors were collected from a man in his forties or fifties with multiple sclerosis.

Many counts were recorded for this clonotype. CDR3 in DNA: TGTGCCAGCAGCGTGGGACAGAAGAACACTGAAGCTTTCTTT. The encoded protein is CASSVGQKNTEAFF. The chain recombines TRBV7-2 with TRBJ1-1, with 7 bases matching TRBD1. CDR3 length: 14 residues. The germline V gene encodes CDR1 SGHTA and CDR2 FQGNSA. The J segment lost 1 base and the V segment lost 5 bases, leaving 4 bases of the junction unmatched.

This clonotype was seen many times. V usage is TRBV29-1 and J usage is TRBJ2-3; D is perhaps TRBD2 (5 bases). Trimming took 7 bases from V and 4 from J, leaving 18 bases between them. This CDR3 is 14 amino acids long. Looked up from germline, CDR1 is SQVTM and CDR2 is ANQGSEA. CDR3 nucleotide sequence: TGCAGCGCCGCGACGGGGTCAATGGCAGATACGCAGTATTTT. Protein: CSAATGSMADTQYF.

This clonotype was observed many times. The chain has TRBV7-9 and TRBJ2-7, with 7 bases lining up with TRBD1. The CDR3 length is 13 residues. Germline lookup yields CDR1 SEHNR and CDR2 FQNEAQ (reference sequence). V lost 6 bases and J lost 2; bases outside the gene matches: 4. DNA for the CDR3: TGTGCCAGCAGGGGGGACAGTACCTACGAGCAGTACTTC. As protein: CASRGDSTYEQYF. Variable domain in full (rest from reference TRBV7-9 and TRBJ2-7): DTGVSQNPRHKITKRGQNVTFRCDPISEHNRLYWYRQTLGQGPEFLTYFQNEAQLEKSRLLSDRFSAERPKGSFSTLEIQRTEQGDSAMYLCASRGDSTYEQYFGPGTRLTVT.

This clonotype occurred many times. This rearrangement joins TRBV5-1 to TRBJ2-7; D tentatively reads TRBD1 or TRBD2 (5 bases each). From germline, CDR1 is SGHRS and CDR2 YFSETQ. The CDR3 sequence is 14 residues long. Trimming pared 4 bases from V and 7 bases from J, leaving 18 bases between. The CDR3 loop reads CASSGTLALGEQYF. The CDR3 nucleotides read TGCGCCAGCAGCGGGACCTTAGCCCTCGGGGAGCAGTACTTC.

This clonotype was seen ten or more times. This chain uses TRBV4-1 with TRBJ2-3; D call uncertain. The germline V gene has CDR1 MGHRA and CDR2 YSYEKL. This CDR3 contains 16 residues. The V gene lost 1 base and the J gene lost 0 bases, with 11 bases spanning the gap. CDR3 nucleotide sequence: TGCGCCAGCAGCCAAGCGGGTTCTTCTAGCACAGATACGCAGTATTTT. It codes for CASSQAGSSSTDTQYF.

This clonotype was found a few times. The J gene is TRBJ1-1, the V gene TRBV4-1; 7 positions agree with TRBD1. J lost 1 base, V lost 2 bases, and 10 bases had no gene match. Germline values: CDR1 MGHRA, CDR2 YSYEKL. There are 17 residues in the CDR3. The CDR3 protein is CASSQLKRTGANTEAFF. The CDR3 nucleotides are TGCGCCAGCAGCCAACTCAAAAGGACAGGCGCGAACACTGAAGCTTTCTTT.

This clonotype was observed a few times. This may be a read error: a much more frequent sequence differs by one nucleotide. The chain links TRBV20-1 to TRBJ2-4, with 7 bases aligning to TRBD2. This CDR3 region has 13 residues. Germline V gene sequence: CDR1 DFQATT, CDR2 SNEGSKA (reference sequence). The CDR3 DNA follows: TGCAGTGCGGGGAGAGGGAGGGAAAAAATTCAGTACTTC. Translating it yields CSAGRGREKIQYF.

This clonotype occurred many times. As DNA, the CDR3 is TGCGCCAGCAGTTACCAGGGCGCCGACTATCATGGCTACACCTTC. It is translated as CASSYQGADYHGYTF. The V call is TRBV5-1, the J call TRBJ1-2, with D possibly TRBD1 on 5 matching bases. In germline, CDR1 is SGHRS, CDR2 YFSETQ. V was cut by 5 bases and J by 6 bases, with 20 bases left in between. This CDR3 has 15 residues.

The J gene is TRBJ1-2, the V gene TRBV12-3 or TRBV12-4; 7 bases are shared with TRBD1. The J segment lost 3 bases and the V segment lost 6 bases, leaving 4 bases of the junction unmatched. The CDR3 contains 13 residues. CDR3 protein: CASRSGTDYGYTF. CDR3 nucleotide sequence: TGTGCCAGCAGGTCCGGGACAGACTATGGCTACACCTTC.

This clonotype has a count of ten or more. The V and J genes are TRBV5-1 and TRBJ2-7; D remains ambiguous. Per germline, CDR1 SGHRS and CDR2 YFSETQ. This CDR3 is 15 amino acids long. V was cut by 3 bases and J by 2 bases, with 15 bases left in between. The CDR3 DNA reads TGCGCCAGCAGCTACCACCACGACGGAACCTACGAGCAGTACTTC. This translates into CASSYHHDGTYEQYF.

This clonotype was picked up many times. The chain has TRBV7-2 and TRBJ1-2, with 7 bases aligning to TRBD1. With V trimmed by 5 bases and J by 2 bases, 8 bases remained unmatched. The CDR3 sequence is 15 residues long. The germline V gene encodes CDR1 SGHTA and CDR2 FQGNSA. As DNA, the CDR3 is TGTGCCAGCAGCGAAGACAGGGTATTAAACTATGGCTACACCTTC. Translating it yields CASSEDRVLNYGYTF.

At least ten counts were recorded for this clonotype. CDR3 nucleotide sequence: TGTGCCAGCAGCCGGACAGGCGATAATTCACCCCTCCACTTT. Encoded protein: CASSRTGDNSPLHF. This chain connects TRBV6-5 to TRBJ1-6; TRBD1 aligns across 7 bases. The CDR3 runs to 14 residues. Trimming cost V 6 bases and J 5 bases; bases outside gene matches: 4. Germline V lookup: CDR1 MNHEY, CDR2 SVGAGI.

J is TRBJ1-1 and V is TRBV15; D is unclear. Germline V CDR1 and CDR2: LNHNV, YYDKDF (reference sequence). V was pared by 1 base and J by 5 bases, with 11 bases between. The CDR3 covers 14 residues. The CDR3 DNA reads as TGTGCCACCAGCAGAGTGGGGAGCCAAACTGAAGCTTTCTTT. Translation gives CATSRVGSQTEAFF.

Many counts were recorded for this clonotype. The chain recombines TRBV3-1 with TRBJ2-5; D may be TRBD1 or TRBD2 (5 bases each). The germline gives CDR1 LGHDT, CDR2 YNNKEL (reference sequence). V lost 6 bases to trimming and J lost 1 base, with 12 bases between them. The CDR3 is made up of 14 amino acids. CDR3: CASRLSGTQETQYF. As DNA, the CDR3 is TGTGCCAGCAGGCTCTCCGGGACCCAAGAGACCCAGTACTTC.

In regard to this clonotype: One base away lies a much larger clone, so this may be a sequencing read error. The chain is built from TRBV19 and TRBJ1-2; a weak D match, TRBD1 (6 bases). The CDR3 loop spans 15 amino acids. V shed 4 bases and J shed 6 bases, with 18 bases lying between them. Germline V CDR1 and CDR2: LNHDA, SQIVND (reference sequence). CDR3 region: CASSKGGLRQDGYTF. The CDR3 nucleotides read TGTGCCAGTAGTAAGGGGGGGTTACGGCAAGATGGCTACACCTTC.

The table lists this clonotype with many counts. The chain recombines TRBV20-1 with TRBJ1-4; no clear D gene. The CDR3 totals 12 residues. The V and J ends lost 5 bases and 3 bases respectively, with 7 bases between them. CDR1 is DFQATT, CDR2 SNEGSKA, per germline (reference sequence). In DNA form, the CDR3 reads TGCAGTGCTCAAGACCCTAATGAAAAACTGTTTTTT. It codes for CSAQDPNEKLFF.

This clonotype appeared a few times. J is TRBJ1-5 and V is TRBV21-1; the tabulated D call, TRBD1, remains unverified against the DNA. TRBV21-1 is a known pseudogene. There are 14 residues in the CDR3. The CDR3 loop is CASSSNRGSQPQHF. The CDR3 bases are TGTGCCAGCAGCTCCAACCGGGGGAGTCAGCCCCAGCATTTT.

This clonotype was observed many times. This chain uses TRBV24-1 with TRBJ2-7, with a tentative D call TRBD1 (5 bases). The CDR3 is 14 amino acids. The germline V gene encodes CDR1 KGHDR and CDR2 SFDVKD. Trimming removed 3 bases at V and 2 bases at J, with 10 bases between. The CDR3 DNA reads as TGTGCCACCAGTGATCGGAGCAGGGCCTACGAGCAGTACTTC. It encodes CATSDRSRAYEQYF.

This clonotype was detected ten times or more. The rearrangement uses TRBV6-5 and TRBJ1-1, with unresolved D. Germline V gene data show CDR1 as MNHEY and CDR2 as SVGAGI. V lost 6 bases to trimming and J lost 4 bases, with 15 bases between them. The CDR3 extends over 14 amino acids. The CDR3 loop reads CASRQRTAATEAFF. The CDR3 DNA is TGTGCCAGCAGACAACGGACCGCCGCCACTGAAGCTTTCTTT.

Many counts were recorded for this clonotype. The CDR3 region has the DNA TGTGCCAGCAGTGACACCGACAGGGCGGTTGAGCAGTTCTTC. Amino acid sequence: CASSDTDRAVEQFF. The chain carries TRBV6-4 and TRBJ2-1; TRBD1 aligns across 7 bases. After removal of 2 bases from V and 9 bases from J, the junction contained 7 bases not matched to a gene. The V gene's germline CDR1 is MRHNA and CDR2 SNTAGT. CDR3 length: 14 residues.

This clonotype appeared many times. The CDR3 DNA sequence: TGTGCCAGCAGTTACCCCCTTAGGGGGGATGGCTACACCTTC. Translated: CASSYPLRGDGYTF. The J gene is TRBJ1-2, the V gene TRBV6-2 or TRBV6-3, with TRBD1 as a possible D gene (6 bases). Trimming shortened V by 2 bases and J by 6 bases, and 13 bases separated the two germline ends. The CDR3 has 14 residues. Looked up from germline, CDR1 is MNHEY and CDR2 is SVGEGT.